The clone carrying this TCR beta chain was observed a few times. TCRdb processed the 5' RACE reads anew with MiXCR; each CDR3 protein has one entry. The table records approximately 700,000 distinct CDR3 sequences, roughly 18% of them present only once. These data belong to a study of identical twins. Donors uniformly comprised healthy Caucasians. The V gene end was trimmed by 5 bases and the J gene end by 5 bases; junction bases not matched to a gene: 4. This CDR3 spans 15 amino acids. The V gene's germline CDR1 is MGHRA and CDR2 YSYEKL. The same data also went into a second study, on T cells expressing NK-cell markers.

The source material was PBMCs. V usage is TRBV4-1 and J usage is TRBJ2-1; 12 nucleotides match TRBD2. The receptor comes from a woman aged 18-29 years in good health. CDR3: CASSSTSGGNNEQFF. DNA of the CDR3: TGCGCCAGCAGCTCCACTAGCGGGGGGAACAATGAGCAGTTCTTC.